This is a list of T cell receptor beta chains from one sample in a study of T cell repertoires in cytomegalovirus infection. Antigen specificity for these receptors is unknown. MiXCR, applied by TCRdb to the reads, yields one record per CDR3 protein. This sample yields about 830,000 distinct CDR3 sequences, of which approximately 30% are seen a single time; 9.5% to 15% belongs to the top ten. Here the sequenced sample was cultured CD8+ T cells from PBMCs, taken from culture after CMV antigen stimulation. The receptor set was obtained from a human donor in good health (CMV status not recorded). Some clones in this sample may be carry-over from other donors' samples. Each CDR3 is given with its conserved first and last residue. The D gene is left open where the match is weak. Not all rows give a size; the values are once, few, many and, for expanded clones, a class.

D	size	V	J	DNA	CDR3
NA	NA	TRBV19	TRBJ2-6	TGTGCCAGTAGTATAGTCGGGGCTGGGGCCAACGTCCTGACTTTC	CASSIVGAGANVLTF
TRBD2	few	TRBV6-2/TRBV6-3	TRBJ2-1	TGTGCCAGCCTCACGGGAGGGTTCTACAATGAGCAGTTCTTC	CASLTGGFYNEQFF
NA	few	TRBV27	TRBJ1-4	TGTGCCAGCAGTCGGTTTTCAGGGACTAATGAAAAACTGTTTTTT	CASSRFSGTNEKLFF
NA	many	TRBV7-8	TRBJ1-1	TGTGCCAGCAGCTTAGGGGCCGGTGGTCTTACTGAAGCTTTCTTT	CASSLGAGGLTEAFF
TRBD1	once	TRBV2	TRBJ2-5	TGTACCAGCCCGGCGTGGACAGGGCCAGAGGAGACCCAGTACTTC	CTSPAWTGPEETQYF
TRBD1	few	TRBV7-9	TRBJ1-4	TGTGCCAGCAGCGCCCCGCGACAGGGGGCAGATAATGAAAAACTGTTTTTT	CASSAPRQGADNEKLFF
NA	NA	TRBV29-1	TRBJ1-1	TGCAGCGTCAACCTTAGGACGGGCACTGAAGCTTTCTTT	CSVNLRTGTEAFF
NA	NA	TRBV9	TRBJ2-1	TGTGCCAGCAGCCCTGCGGGATGGGAGCAGTTCTTC	CASSPAGWEQFF
NA	NA	TRBV2	TRBJ2-3	TGTGCCAGCAGGCAGGGGACCCAACGCACAGATACGCAGTATTTT	CASRQGTQRTDTQYF
NA	NA	TRBV6-1	TRBJ2-7	TGTGCCAGCAGTGAACCCCGAATCGACAGAACCTACGAGCAGTACTTC	CASSEPRIDRTYEQYF
TRBD2	few	TRBV7-6	TRBJ2-2	TGTGCCAGCAGCAGACCCGGGGGAGGGGCCGGGGAGCTGTTTTTT	CASSRPGGGAGELFF
TRBD1	few	TRBV7-9	TRBJ2-7	TGTGCCAGCAGTTCACCGGGACAGAGGGGGTCCTACGAGCAGTACTTC	CASSSPGQRGSYEQYF
TRBD1	NA	TRBV19	TRBJ2-1	TGTGCCAGTAGTGGACTGACAGGGACCTCCTCATCCAATGAGCAGTTCTTC	CASSGLTGTSSSNEQFF
NA	NA	TRBV11-2	TRBJ1-2	TGTGCCAGCAGCCCCGGGGGGGGAACCTATGGCTACACCTTC	CASSPGGGTYGYTF
TRBD2	few	TRBV12-3/TRBV12-4	TRBJ2-5	TGTGCCAGCAGCCCCTCGCCTAGCGGGGGAAAGACCCAGTACTTC	CASSPSPSGGKTQYF
TRBD1	NA	TRBV4-3	TRBJ1-6	TGCGCCAGCAGCCAAGATGGGACAGGTTACTCACCCCTCCACTTT	CASSQDGTGYSPLHF
NA	few	TRBV9	TRBJ1-2	TGTGCCAGCAGCGGATGGGACACTTCTCGTAATGGCTACACCTTC	CASSGWDTSRNGYTF
NA	many	TRBV7-2	TRBJ1-1	TGTGCCAGCAGCCGCCTCGAGTTGGAGAACACTGAAGCTTTCTTT	CASSRLELENTEAFF
NA	NA	TRBV15	TRBJ1-2	TGTGCCACCAGCAGAGACAGGGGCTTTGATGGCTACACCTTC	CATSRDRGFDGYTF
TRBD1	many	TRBV12-3/TRBV12-4	TRBJ1-1	TGTGCCAGCGCTTTGACAGGGGGTAACACTGAAGCTTTCTTT	CASALTGGNTEAFF
NA	NA	TRBV10-1	TRBJ1-6	TGCGCCAGCAGTGACAGCAGGGGTTATTCACCCCTCCACTTT	CASSDSRGYSPLHF
NA	few	TRBV7-9	TRBJ2-1	TGTGCCAGCAGATCCCCCAAAAATGAGCAGTTCTTC	CASRSPKNEQFF
NA	few	TRBV6-1	TRBJ2-7	TGTGCCAGCAATTTATTAATGGGCCGTACCTACGAGCAGTACTTC	CASNLLMGRTYEQYF
NA	NA	TRBV7-9	TRBJ2-1	TGTGCCAGCAGCTTAGAAAACGGCAATGAGCAGTTCTTC	CASSLENGNEQFF
TRBD1	NA	TRBV5-6	TRBJ2-1	TGTGCCAGCAGCTTGGTGGGTGGACAGGGGAAACGTGATGATGAGCAGTTCTTC	CASSLVGGQGKRDDEQFF
NA	NA	TRBV7-6	TRBJ2-7	TGTGCCAGCAGCTTATTAGGTGGGGGGGCCGGCGACGAGCAGTACTTC	CASSLLGGGAGDEQYF
NA	NA	TRBV4-1	TRBJ2-5	TGCGCCAGCAGCCAACGACAGGCGAATCAAGAGACCCAGTACTTC	CASSQRQANQETQYF
TRBD2	NA	TRBV6-1	TRBJ2-1	TGTGCCAGCAGTGAATGGTTTAGCGGGGCGTACAATGAGCAGTTCTTC	CASSEWFSGAYNEQFF
TRBD1	few	TRBV5-5	TRBJ1-2	TGTGCCAGCAGTCCACAGGGGGCAATTGGGAGCTACACCTTC	CASSPQGAIGSYTF
TRBD1	NA	TRBV3-1	TRBJ1-4	TGTGCCAGCACCGGGACAGGAACAAATGAAAAACTGTTTTTT	CASTGTGTNEKLFF
NA	NA	TRBV20-1	TRBJ2-2	TGCAGTGCTAGAGACCTCTTGAACACCGGGGAGCTGTTTTTT	CSARDLLNTGELFF
TRBD2	few	TRBV6-6	TRBJ2-1	TGTGCAATAGCCCTGGTAGCGGGGGTCAGCTCCTACAATGAGCAGTTCTTC	CAIALVAGVSSYNEQFF
TRBD2	NA	TRBV28	TRBJ2-1	TGTGCCAGCAGTTTGGAAGCGGGGTTCCACAATGAGCAGTTCTTC	CASSLEAGFHNEQFF
NA	NA	TRBV6-6	TRBJ2-1	TGTGCCAGCAGTTACTCGAATACCGTCCCCTACAATGAGCAGTTCTTC	CASSYSNTVPYNEQFF
NA	many	TRBV7-2	TRBJ2-7	TGTGCCAGCAGCTTAAATGGCCATACGGAGCAGTACTTC	CASSLNGHTEQYF
NA	few	TRBV15	TRBJ2-2	TGTGCCACCAGCAAAGACCCCGGGACATCTACCGGGGAGCTGTTTTTT	CATSKDPGTSTGELFF
TRBD2	NA	TRBV2	TRBJ2-3	TGTGCCAGCAGTGTCGCGGGGGGCGTTGATACGCAGTATTTT	CASSVAGGVDTQYF
NA	few	TRBV12-3/TRBV12-4	TRBJ1-2	TGTGCCAGCAGTGTATCAGGGGTTGGCTACACCTTC	CASSVSGVGYTF
TRBD2	many	TRBV7-6	TRBJ2-5	TGTGCCAGCAGCTTAGCGGGACCCGTGGGACTAGCGGGGTGGCAAGAGACCCAGTACTTC	CASSLAGPVGLAGWQETQYF
NA	few	TRBV6-5	TRBJ2-5	TGTGCCAGCAGTTACCTCTATCCGGGACGCCTCGAGGAAGAGACCCAGTACTTC	CASSYLYPGRLEEETQYF
TRBD1	few	TRBV10-3	TRBJ1-5	TGTGCCATCAGTGACACTCGACAGGGGGTTGATCAGCCCCAGCATTTT	CAISDTRQGVDQPQHF